This paragraph covers one T cell receptor beta chain sequence. This table comes from immunoSEQ multiplex PCR, and its TCRdb copy is limited to in-frame clones, with some not included. The repertoire holds over 250,000 clones, with around 87% as singletons. These data are taken from a study of blood T cell repertoires in COVID-19. Study-level information: Acute and convalescent COVID-19 samples came from the United States, Italy and Spain. T cells, B-cell-depleted T cells, or PBMCs supplied cDNA or gDNA.

CDR1 is SGHAT and CDR2 is FQNNGV in the germline V gene. The CDR3 length is 14 residues. Trimming took 1 base from V and 8 from J; bases not matched to a gene: 3. The chain combines TRBV11-2 with TRBJ1-4; 8 nucleotides align to TRBD1. This TCR came from a woman aged 45-65 years with acute or convalescent COVID-19. Sequencing was carried out using peripheral blood. As DNA, the CDR3 is TGTGCCAGCAGCTTAGTGACAGGGGAAGAAAAACTGTTTTTT. Amino acid sequence: CASSLVTGEEKLFF.